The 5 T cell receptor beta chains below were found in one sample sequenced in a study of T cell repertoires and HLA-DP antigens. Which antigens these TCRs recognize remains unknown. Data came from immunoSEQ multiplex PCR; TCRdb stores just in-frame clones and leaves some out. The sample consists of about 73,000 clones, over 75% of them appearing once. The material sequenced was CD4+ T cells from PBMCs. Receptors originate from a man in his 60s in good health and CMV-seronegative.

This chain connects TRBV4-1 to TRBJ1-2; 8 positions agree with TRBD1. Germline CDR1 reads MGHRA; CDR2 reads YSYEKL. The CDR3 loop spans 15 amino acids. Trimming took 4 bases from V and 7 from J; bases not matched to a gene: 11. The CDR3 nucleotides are TGCGCCAGCAGCCCCTCTGGCCAGGGGGCGACTGGCTACACCTTC. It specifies CASSPSGQGATGYTF.

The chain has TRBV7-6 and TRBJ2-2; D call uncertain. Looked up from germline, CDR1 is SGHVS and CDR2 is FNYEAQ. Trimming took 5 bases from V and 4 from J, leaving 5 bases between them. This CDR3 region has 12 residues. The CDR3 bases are TGTGCCAGCAGCCCACGCACCGGGGAGCTGTTTTTT. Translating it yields CASSPRTGELFF.

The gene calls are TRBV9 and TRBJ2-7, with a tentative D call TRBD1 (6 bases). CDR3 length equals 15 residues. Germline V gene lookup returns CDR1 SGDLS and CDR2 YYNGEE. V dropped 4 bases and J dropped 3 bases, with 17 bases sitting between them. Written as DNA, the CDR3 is TGTGCCAGCAGCCTCCGCCCCACAGGGTTCTACGAGCAGTACTTC. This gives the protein CASSLRPTGFYEQYF.

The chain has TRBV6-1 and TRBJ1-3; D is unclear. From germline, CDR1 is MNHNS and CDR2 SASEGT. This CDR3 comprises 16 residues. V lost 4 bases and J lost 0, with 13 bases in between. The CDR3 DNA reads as TGTGCCAGCAGTGTCCGGCAGTTAAGCTCTGGAAACACCATATATTTT. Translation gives CASSVRQLSSGNTIYF.

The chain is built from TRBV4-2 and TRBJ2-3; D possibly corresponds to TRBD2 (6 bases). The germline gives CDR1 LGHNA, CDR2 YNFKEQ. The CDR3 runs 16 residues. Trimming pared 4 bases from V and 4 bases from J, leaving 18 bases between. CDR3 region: CASSPPPPGEADTQYF. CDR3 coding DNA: TGTGCCAGCAGCCCCCCCCCTCCCGGGGAGGCAGATACGCAGTATTTT.